This T cell receptor (beta chain) was captured by sequencing in a study of cytomegalovirus exposure and HLA in healthy donors. Study at large: One earlier analysis, a look at approximately 190 million T cells, found around 110 million unique TCR beta sequences.

Concerning this clone: The target antigen is unknown.

Findings and limits, study-wide: A classifier reportedly called cytomegalovirus status with high sensitivity and specificity. With DRB1 most and HLA-C fewest, TCR association rates differed between HLA loci in a later analysis.

This CDR3 spans 15 amino acids. Germline V gene data show CDR1 as MNHNY and CDR2 as SVGAGI (reference sequence). V lost 0 bases and J 4 bases, leaving 7 bases between the germline ends. PCR was performed using 60 Vbeta and 13 Jbeta primers. Clones were sequenced by immunoSEQ multiplex PCR, and TCRdb holds only the in-frame ones, with some missing. The repertoire has roughly 100,000 clones, approximately 87% of them found once; the top ten carry 2.5% to 3%. The rearrangement uses TRBV6-6 and TRBJ1-6; D might be TRBD1 (5 bases). The source is a man aged 35 to 55 in good health and CMV-seronegative. The sample taken for sequencing was PBMCs. CDR3 amino acids: CASSYSPGYNSPLHF. The CDR3 coding sequence is TGTGCCAGCAGTTACTCACCAGGGTATAATTCACCCCTCCACTTT.